A selection of T cell receptor beta chains follows, all from one sample in a study of T cell responses to AZD1222 COVID-19 vaccine. Some clones are missing from TCRdb's copy, which holds only in-frame ones; the method was immunoSEQ multiplex PCR. The table includes over 70,000 clones, 85% to 90% detected once. The material sequenced was peripheral blood, taken on day 0 of MenACWY control vaccination. The receptors were sampled from an adult in good health. The CDR3 runs from the conserved cysteine through the conserved F or W. Each record gives: J gene, clone size, D gene, V gene, CDR3 DNA, CDR3 protein. The D gene is left open where the match is weak. Not all rows give a size; the values are once, few, many and, for expanded clones, a class.

>TRBJ2-7|.|.|TRBV6-5
TGTGCCAGCGAGACGGGTATCTCCTACGAGCAGTACTTC
CASETGISYEQYF
>TRBJ1-1|.|.|TRBV12-3/TRBV12-4
TGTGCCAGCAGTTTTCGGCAGGAAGCTTTCTTT
CASSFRQEAFF
>TRBJ2-1|.|.|TRBV3-1/TRBV3-2
TGTGCCAGCAGCCTCCCAGGGGGGGGGTACAATGAGCAGTTCTTC
CASSLPGGGYNEQFF
>TRBJ2-7|few|.|TRBV7-9
TGTGCCAGCAGCTTAGGATGGGGAACCTACGAGCAGTACTTC
CASSLGWGTYEQYF
>TRBJ2-5|.|TRBD1|TRBV24-1
TGTGCCACCAGTGATCCCGCGGACAGGGAGGTCGAGACCCAGTACTTC
CATSDPADREVETQYF
>TRBJ1-1|.|.|TRBV11-3
TGTGCCAGCAGCTTAGGAGGCGGGGCAGGCCCTATTGAAGCTTTCTTT
CASSLGGGAGPIEAFF
>TRBJ1-1|.|TRBD1|TRBV27
TGTGCCAGTGGGACAGGGGGAACTGAAGCTTTCTTT
CASGTGGTEAFF
>TRBJ2-5|.|TRBD2|TRBV5-1
TGCGCCAGCAGCACGGGACTAGCGGGGTTCCAAGAGACCCAGTACTTC
CASSTGLAGFQETQYF
>TRBJ2-3|once|TRBD1|TRBV2
TGTGCCAGCAGGACAGGGGGAGCGACAGATACGCAGTATTTT
CASRTGGATDTQYF
>TRBJ1-2|.|TRBD1|TRBV5-1
TGCGCCAGCAGCAGGGGACAGGGTGAAGGCTACACCTTC
CASSRGQGEGYTF
>TRBJ2-3|.|TRBD2|TRBV5-1
TGCGCCAGCAGCTTGACGGGGACTAGCCGAGATACGCAGTATTTT
CASSLTGTSRDTQYF
>TRBJ1-4|.|.|TRBV21-1
TGTGCCAGCAGCAAACGACTGGGGTTTAATGAAAAACTGTTTTTT
CASSKRLGFNEKLFF
>TRBJ1-1|.|.|TRBV6-5
TGTGCCAGCAGTTACAAAGGTGGCGGGGCTTTCTTT
CASSYKGGGAFF
>TRBJ1-3|.|TRBD1|TRBV6-5
TGTGCCAGCATGGGACAGGGAAGGAACACCATATATTTT
CASMGQGRNTIYF
>TRBJ1-2|.|TRBD1|TRBV2
TGTGCCAGCAGAAGCTTGGACAGGGGGCCTGGCTACACCTTC
CASRSLDRGPGYTF
>TRBJ1-2|.|TRBD1|TRBV18
TGTGCCAGCTCACCAAACCGGGACAGGGCTAACTATGGCTACACCTTC
CASSPNRDRANYGYTF
>TRBJ1-1|few|.|TRBV12-3/TRBV12-4
TGTGCCAGCAAAATCGGGACTTACACTGAAGCTTTCTTT
CASKIGTYTEAFF
>TRBJ1-2|.|.|TRBV7-9
TGTGCCAGCAGCTTAGCATTAGGCTACACCTTC
CASSLALGYTF
>TRBJ1-2|.|.|TRBV30
TGTGCCTGGAGTCAATCGGGAACCTATGGCTACACCTTC
CAWSQSGTYGYTF
>TRBJ2-4|.|TRBD1|TRBV6-5
TGTGCCAGCAGTTATTCCGGACAGGTAAAAAACATTCAGTACTTC
CASSYSGQVKNIQYF
>TRBJ1-1|.|.|TRBV19
TGTGCCAGTAGTATAATGGGCCGAGGGAACACTGAAGCTTTCTTT
CASSIMGRGNTEAFF
>TRBJ1-2|.|.|TRBV7-2
TGTGCCAGCAGCTTGTTCGCAGGGATGGGCGGCTACACCTTC
CASSLFAGMGGYTF
>TRBJ2-7|.|.|TRBV30
TGTGCCTGGAGTACCGACCCCCCTTCCCGCGACAGCTACGAGCAGTACTTC
CAWSTDPPSRDSYEQYF
>TRBJ2-5|.|.|TRBV7-8
TGTGCCAGCAGCCGAGTAGGAGAGCAAGAGACCCAGTACTTC
CASSRVGEQETQYF